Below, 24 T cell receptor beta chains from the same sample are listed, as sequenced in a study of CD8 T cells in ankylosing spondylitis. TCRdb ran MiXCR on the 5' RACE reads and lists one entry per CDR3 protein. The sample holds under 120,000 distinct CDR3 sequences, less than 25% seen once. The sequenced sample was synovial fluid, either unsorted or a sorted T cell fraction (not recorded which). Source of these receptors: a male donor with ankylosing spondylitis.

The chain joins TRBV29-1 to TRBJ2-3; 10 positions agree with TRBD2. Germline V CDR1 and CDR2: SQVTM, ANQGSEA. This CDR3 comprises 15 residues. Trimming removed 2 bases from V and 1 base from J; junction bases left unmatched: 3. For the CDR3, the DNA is TGCAGCGTTGAAAATACTAGCGGGGGCACAGATACGCAGTATTTT. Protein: CSVENTSGGTDTQYF.

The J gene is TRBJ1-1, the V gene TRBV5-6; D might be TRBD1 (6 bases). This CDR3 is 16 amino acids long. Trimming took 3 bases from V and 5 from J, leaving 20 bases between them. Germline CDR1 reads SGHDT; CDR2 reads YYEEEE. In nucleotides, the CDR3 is TGTGCCAGCAGCTCCCGGGGGGCTATTCTAAGGACTGAAGCTTTCTTT. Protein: CASSSRGAILRTEAFF.

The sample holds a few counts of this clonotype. CDR3 protein: CASSFWGGYNSPLHF. CDR3 in DNA: TGTGCCAGCAGCTTCTGGGGCGGATATAATTCACCCCTCCACTTT. The chain has TRBV5-6 and TRBJ1-6; perhaps TRBD1 as D (5 bases). The germline V gene encodes CDR1 SGHDT and CDR2 YYEEEE. V lost 2 bases to trimming and J lost 4 bases, with 10 bases between them. The CDR3 is 15 amino acids.

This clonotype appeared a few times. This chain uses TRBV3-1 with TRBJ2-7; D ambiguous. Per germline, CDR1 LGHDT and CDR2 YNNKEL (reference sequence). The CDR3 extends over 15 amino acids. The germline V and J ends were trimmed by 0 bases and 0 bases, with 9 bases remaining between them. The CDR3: CASSQDPPGSYEQYF. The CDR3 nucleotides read TGTGCCAGCAGCCAAGATCCCCCCGGCTCCTACGAGCAGTACTTC.

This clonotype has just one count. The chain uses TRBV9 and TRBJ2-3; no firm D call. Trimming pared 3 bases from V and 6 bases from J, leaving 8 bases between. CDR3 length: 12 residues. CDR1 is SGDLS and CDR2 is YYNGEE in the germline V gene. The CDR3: CASSASGDTQYF. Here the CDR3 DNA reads TGTGCCAGCAGCGCCTCGGGCGATACGCAGTATTTT.

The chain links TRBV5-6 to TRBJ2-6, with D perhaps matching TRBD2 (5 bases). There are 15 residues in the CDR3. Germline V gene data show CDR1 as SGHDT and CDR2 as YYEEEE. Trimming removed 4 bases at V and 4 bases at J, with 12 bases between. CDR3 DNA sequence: TGTGCCAGCAGCCCACCGGGGTCAGGGGCCAACGTCCTGACTTTC. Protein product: CASSPPGSGANVLTF.

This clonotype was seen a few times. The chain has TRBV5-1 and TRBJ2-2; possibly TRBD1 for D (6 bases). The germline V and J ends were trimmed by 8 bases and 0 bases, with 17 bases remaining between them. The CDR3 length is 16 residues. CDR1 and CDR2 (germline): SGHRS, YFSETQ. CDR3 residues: CASQPGQTANTGELFF. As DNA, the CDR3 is TGCGCCAGTCAACCGGGACAAACCGCGAACACCGGGGAGCTGTTTTTT. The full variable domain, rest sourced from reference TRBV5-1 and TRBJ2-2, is KAGVTQTPRYLIKTRGQQVTLSCSPISGHRSVSWYQQTPGQGLQFLFEYFSETQRNKGNFPGRFSGRQFSNSRSEMNVSTLELGDSALYLCASQPGQTANTGELFFGEGSRLTVL.

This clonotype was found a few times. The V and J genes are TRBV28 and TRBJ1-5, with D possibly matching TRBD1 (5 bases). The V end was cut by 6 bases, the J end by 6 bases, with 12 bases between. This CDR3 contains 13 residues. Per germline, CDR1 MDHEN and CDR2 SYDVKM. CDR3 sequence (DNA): TGTGCCAGCAGGCAGGGAATAGGTCAGCCCCAGCATTTT. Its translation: CASRQGIGQPQHF.

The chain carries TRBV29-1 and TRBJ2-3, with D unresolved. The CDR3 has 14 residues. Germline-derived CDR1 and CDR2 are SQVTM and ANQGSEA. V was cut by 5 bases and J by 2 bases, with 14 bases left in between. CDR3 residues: CSVSTYGFTDTQYF. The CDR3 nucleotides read TGCAGCGTTTCGACTTACGGGTTCACAGATACGCAGTATTTT.

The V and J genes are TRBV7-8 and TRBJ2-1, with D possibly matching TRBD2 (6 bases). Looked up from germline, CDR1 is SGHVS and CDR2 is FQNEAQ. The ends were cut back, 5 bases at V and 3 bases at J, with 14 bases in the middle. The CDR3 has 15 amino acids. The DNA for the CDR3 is TGTGCCAGCAGCCCCCCCTGGGACTTCTACAATGAGCAGTTCTTC. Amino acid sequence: CASSPPWDFYNEQFF.

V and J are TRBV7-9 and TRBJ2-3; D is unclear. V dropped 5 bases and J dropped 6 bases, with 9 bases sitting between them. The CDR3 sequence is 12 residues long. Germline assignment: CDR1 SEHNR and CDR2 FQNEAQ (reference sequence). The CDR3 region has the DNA TGTGCCAGCAGCCCGCTCCGGGATACGCAGTATTTT. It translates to CASSPLRDTQYF.

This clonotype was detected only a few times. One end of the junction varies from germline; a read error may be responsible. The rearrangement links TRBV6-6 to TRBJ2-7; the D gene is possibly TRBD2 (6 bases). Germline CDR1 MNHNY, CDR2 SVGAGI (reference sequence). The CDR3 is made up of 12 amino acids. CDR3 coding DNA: TGTGCCAGCAGTTCCTCGGGGGACTCCGCTCACTTC. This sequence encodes CASSSSGDSAHF.

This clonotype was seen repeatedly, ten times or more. CDR3 in DNA: TGCAGCGTTGAAATCGGGGGCGTAGAGACCCAGTACTTC. This codes for CSVEIGGVETQYF. The chain couples TRBV29-1 to TRBJ2-5; D is possibly TRBD1 or TRBD2 (6 bases each). This CDR3 is built from 13 residues. V was trimmed by 2 bases and J by 4 bases, leaving 11 bases between them. Per the germline V gene, CDR1 is SQVTM and CDR2 is ANQGSEA.

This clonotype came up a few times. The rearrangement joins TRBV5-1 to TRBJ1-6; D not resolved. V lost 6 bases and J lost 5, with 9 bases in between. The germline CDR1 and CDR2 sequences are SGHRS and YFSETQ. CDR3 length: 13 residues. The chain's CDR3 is CASNDGDNSPLHF. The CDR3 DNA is TGCGCCAGCAACGACGGAGATAATTCACCCCTCCACTTT.

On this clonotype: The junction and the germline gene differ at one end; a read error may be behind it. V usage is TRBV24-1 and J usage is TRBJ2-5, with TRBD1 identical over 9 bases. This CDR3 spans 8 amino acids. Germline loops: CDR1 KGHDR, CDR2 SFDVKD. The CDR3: CALRQGVF. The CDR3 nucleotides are TGTGCCCTAAGACAGGGGGTCTTC.

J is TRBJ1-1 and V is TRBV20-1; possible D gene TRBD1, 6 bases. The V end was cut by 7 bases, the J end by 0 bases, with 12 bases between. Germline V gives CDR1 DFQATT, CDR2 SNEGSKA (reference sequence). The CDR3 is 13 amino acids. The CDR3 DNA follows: TGCAGTGGTGGCGGGGACATGAACACTGAAGCTTTCTTT. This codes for CSGGGDMNTEAFF.

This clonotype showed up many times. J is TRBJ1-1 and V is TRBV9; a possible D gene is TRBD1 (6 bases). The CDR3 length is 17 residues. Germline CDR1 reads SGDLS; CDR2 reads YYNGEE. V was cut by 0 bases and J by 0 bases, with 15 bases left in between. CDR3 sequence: CASSVGSTGTMNTEAFF. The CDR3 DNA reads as TGTGCCAGCAGCGTAGGATCCACCGGGACAATGAACACTGAAGCTTTCTTT.

CDR3 in amino acids: CASSTRQGGSPLHF. As DNA, the CDR3 is TGTGCCAGCAGTACTAGGCAGGGGGGATCACCCCTCCACTTT. V gene TRBV25-1 combines with J gene TRBJ1-6, with 7 bases matching TRBD1. Trimming removed 5 bases from V and 10 bases from J; junction bases left unmatched: 8. Per germline, CDR1 MGHDK and CDR2 SYGVNS. This CDR3 is 14 amino acids long.

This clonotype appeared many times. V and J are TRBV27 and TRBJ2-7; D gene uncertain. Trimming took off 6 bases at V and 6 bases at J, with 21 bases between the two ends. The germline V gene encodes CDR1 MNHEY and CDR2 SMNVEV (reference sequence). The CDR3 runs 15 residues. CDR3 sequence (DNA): TGTGCCAGCAGCCTCTCGTTCGAGCCCCTACGCGAGCAGTACTTC. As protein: CASSLSFEPLREQYF.

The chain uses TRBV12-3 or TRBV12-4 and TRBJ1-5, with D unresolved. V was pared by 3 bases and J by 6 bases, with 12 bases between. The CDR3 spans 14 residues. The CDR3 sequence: CASSFGRVSQPQHF. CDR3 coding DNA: TGTGCCAGCAGTTTCGGTCGGGTAAGTCAGCCCCAGCATTTT.

The CDR3 is CSALEETQYF. DNA of the CDR3: TGCAGTGCCTTAGAAGAGACCCAGTACTTC. This chain links TRBV20-1 with TRBJ2-5; D is uncertain. In germline, CDR1 is DFQATT, CDR2 SNEGSKA (reference sequence). Trimming pared 6 bases from V and 3 bases from J, leaving 5 bases between. The CDR3 contains 10 residues.

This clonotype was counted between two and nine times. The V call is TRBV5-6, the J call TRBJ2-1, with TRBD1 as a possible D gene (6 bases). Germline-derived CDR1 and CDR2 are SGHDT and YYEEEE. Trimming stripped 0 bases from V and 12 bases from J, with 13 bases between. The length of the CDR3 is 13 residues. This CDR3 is CASSLAGLQGQFF. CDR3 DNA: TGTGCCAGCAGCTTGGCCGGATTACAGGGGCAGTTCTTC. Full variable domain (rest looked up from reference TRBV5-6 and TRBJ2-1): DAGVTQSPTHLIKTRGQQVTLRCSPKSGHDTVSWYQQALGQGPQFIFQYYEEEERQRGNFPDRFSGHQFPNYSSELNVNALLLGDSALYLCASSLAGLQGQFFGPGTRLTVL.

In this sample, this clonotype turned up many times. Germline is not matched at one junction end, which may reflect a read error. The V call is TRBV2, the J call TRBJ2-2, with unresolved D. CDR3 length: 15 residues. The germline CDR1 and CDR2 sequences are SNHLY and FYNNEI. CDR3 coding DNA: TGTGCCAGCAGGGAAGTAGTCCGAAGGGCCGGGGAGCTGTTTTTT. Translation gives CASREVVRRAGELFF.

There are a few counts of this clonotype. CDR3 amino acids: CSARPLVLLSSYNEQFF. The DNA for the CDR3 is TGCAGTGCCCGCCCCCTAGTGCTGCTGAGCTCCTACAATGAGCAGTTCTTC. This chain uses TRBV20-1 with TRBJ2-1; D not certain. CDR1 is DFQATT and CDR2 is SNEGSKA in the germline V gene (reference sequence). Between the trimmed V and J ends, which lost 6 bases and 0 bases, there was a span of 21 bases. The CDR3 runs to 17 residues.